Detailed here is one T cell receptor beta chain. Its antigen remains unidentified. This entry belongs to a study of shared clonotypes between healthy human individuals. Measured with immunoSEQ multiplex PCR; TCRdb has only the in-frame clones, and not every one. The data hold roughly 2 million clones, with roughly 95% observed a single time. General study points: It was the non-shared clonotypes that had lower generation probabilities than clonotypes shared by all four donors. With few donors, the genetic and exposure-history diversity represented was limited.

V was clipped by 5 bases and J by 3 bases, with 14 bases between them. Germline V gene lookup returns CDR1 MNHNS and CDR2 SASEGT. There are 15 residues in the CDR3. Participating donors were healthy, HIV-negative adults free of recent acute infections or vaccinations. The sequencing sample was made of naive CD4+ T cells sorted from blood. Subset defined: CD45RA+ positively selected. The sequence was obtained from a young man in good health. This chain connects TRBV6-1 to TRBJ1-5; TRBD1 might be the D (5 bases). The CDR3 is CASSHRQTLNQPQHF. CDR3 DNA: TGTGCCAGCAGTCACAGACAGACCCTCAATCAGCCCCAGCATTTT.